This is a list of T cell receptor beta chains from one sample in a study of T-cell reconstitution after alpha-beta-depleted transplantation in children. TCRdb re-derived calls from the PCR reads in MiXCR, one entry per CDR3 protein. The data show about 830,000 distinct CDR3 sequences, 16% seen once. This specimen consisted of PBMCs, mostly from graft donor cells, obtained 360 days after TCRalphabeta/CD19-depleted stem cell transplant. Every receptor here comes from a male patient younger than 18 who had a stem cell transplant for acute lymphoblastic leukemia, so the T cells may come from the graft donor. Each CDR3 is given with its conserved first and last residue.

J gene: TRBJ2-3; V gene: TRBV11-2; CDR3 protein: CASSRETSGTDTQYF
J gene: TRBJ2-3; V gene: TRBV7-8; CDR3 protein: CASSLVADTVTDTQYF
J gene: TRBJ2-1; V gene: TRBV2; CDR3 protein: CASMPGLVRREFF
J gene: TRBJ2-2; V gene: TRBV20-1; CDR3 protein: CSASGDTGELFF
J gene: TRBJ1-6; V gene: TRBV7-6; CDR3 protein: CASSLGYSPLHF
J gene: TRBJ2-2; V gene: TRBV21-1; CDR3 protein: CASSTQDPGLPNTGELFF
J gene: TRBJ2-7; V gene: TRBV30; CDR3 protein: CAWTVGAYEQYF
J gene: TRBJ2-7; V gene: TRBV29-1; CDR3 protein: CSVGFVAKSGYEQYF
J gene: TRBJ2-1; V gene: TRBV7-8; CDR3 protein: CASSAHSEGEQFF
J gene: TRBJ1-5; V gene: TRBV4-1; CDR3 protein: CASSQESRGLYSNQPQHF
J gene: TRBJ1-3; V gene: TRBV5-1; CDR3 protein: CASSWRDSGNTIYF
J gene: TRBJ2-1; V gene: TRBV27; CDR3 protein: CASTVAHRRNEQFF
J gene: TRBJ2-1; V gene: TRBV2; CDR3 protein: CASSVRQFLAMWQFF
J gene: TRBJ2-1; V gene: TRBV18; CDR3 protein: CASSPRRTSGNNEQFF
J gene: TRBJ2-2; V gene: TRBV28; CDR3 protein: CASIGTDNTGELFF
J gene: TRBJ2-5; V gene: TRBV2; CDR3 protein: CASNPVISSSGETQYF
J gene: TRBJ2-3; V gene: TRBV24-1; CDR3 protein: CATTRTGGTDTQYF
J gene: TRBJ2-2; V gene: TRBV5-1; CDR3 protein: CASSSDREAGELFF
J gene: TRBJ1-3; V gene: TRBV13; CDR3 protein: CASSSGTDPVSGNTIYF
J gene: TRBJ2-4; V gene: TRBV18; CDR3 protein: CASLGWAGSSFQYF
J gene: TRBJ1-2; V gene: TRBV15; CDR3 protein: CATSRDLSYGYTF
J gene: TRBJ2-1; V gene: TRBV11-2; CDR3 protein: CASSLDLRGMGFNGGTYNEQFF
J gene: TRBJ2-7; V gene: TRBV12-3/TRBV12-4; CDR3 protein: CASSPARRQAGILYEQYF
J gene: TRBJ2-1; V gene: TRBV4-1; CDR3 protein: CASSHQLAPEQFF
J gene: TRBJ2-7; V gene: TRBV7-8; CDR3 protein: CASSLRGLAGVRPYEQYF
J gene: TRBJ2-2; V gene: TRBV5-6; CDR3 protein: CASSFGHWRTGELFF